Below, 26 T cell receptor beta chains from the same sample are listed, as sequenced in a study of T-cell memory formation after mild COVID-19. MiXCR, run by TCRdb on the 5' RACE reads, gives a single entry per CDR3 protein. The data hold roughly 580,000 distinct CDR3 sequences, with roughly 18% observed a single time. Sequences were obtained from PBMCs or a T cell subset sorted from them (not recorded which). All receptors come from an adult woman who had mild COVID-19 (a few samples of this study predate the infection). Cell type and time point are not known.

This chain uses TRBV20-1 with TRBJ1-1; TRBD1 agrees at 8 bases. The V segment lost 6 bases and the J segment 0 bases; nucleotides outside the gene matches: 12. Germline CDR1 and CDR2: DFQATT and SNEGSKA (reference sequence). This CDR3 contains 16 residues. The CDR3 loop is CSAPGQGGLLNTEAFF. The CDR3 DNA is TGCAGTGCCCCCGGACAGGGAGGCTTACTGAACACTGAAGCTTTCTTT.

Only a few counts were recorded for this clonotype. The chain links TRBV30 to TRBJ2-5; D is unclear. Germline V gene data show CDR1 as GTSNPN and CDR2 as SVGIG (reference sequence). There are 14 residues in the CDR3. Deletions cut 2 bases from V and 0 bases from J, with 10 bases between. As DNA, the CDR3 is TGTGCCTGGAGTACCATGGGGTACCAAGAGACCCAGTACTTC. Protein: CAWSTMGYQETQYF.

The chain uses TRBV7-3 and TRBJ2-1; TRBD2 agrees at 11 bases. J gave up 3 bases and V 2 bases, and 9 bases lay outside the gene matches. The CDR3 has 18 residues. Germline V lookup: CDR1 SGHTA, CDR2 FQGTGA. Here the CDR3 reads CASSLLSFLAGGYNEQFF. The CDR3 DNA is TGTGCCAGCAGCTTACTCTCATTCCTAGCGGGAGGCTACAATGAGCAGTTCTTC.

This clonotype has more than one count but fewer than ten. CDR3 in amino acids: CASSSDRSNFNEQFF. In nucleotides, the CDR3 is TGCGCCAGCAGCTCGGACAGAAGTAACTTCAATGAGCAGTTCTTC. This chain connects TRBV5-1 to TRBJ2-1; perhaps TRBD1 as D (6 bases). The CDR3 runs 15 residues. The V end was cut by 3 bases, the J end by 6 bases, with 16 bases between. Germline lookup yields CDR1 SGHRS and CDR2 YFSETQ. The complete variable domain, with remaining parts taken from reference TRBV5-1 and TRBJ2-1, reads KAGVTQTPRYLIKTRGQQVTLSCSPISGHRSVSWYQQTPGQGLQFLFEYFSETQRNKGNFPGRFSGRQFSNSRSEMNVSTLELGDSALYLCASSSDRSNFNEQFFGPGTRLTVL.

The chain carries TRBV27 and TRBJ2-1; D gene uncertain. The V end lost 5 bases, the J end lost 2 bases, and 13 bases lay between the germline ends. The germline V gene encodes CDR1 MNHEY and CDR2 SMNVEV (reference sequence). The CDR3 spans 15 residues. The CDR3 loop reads CASSPAGPPYNEQFF. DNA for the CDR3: TGTGCCAGCAGTCCCGCCGGGCCACCCTACAATGAGCAGTTCTTC.

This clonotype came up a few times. The CDR3 protein is CASSPEQIYEQYF. The CDR3 bases are TGTGCCAGCTCACCAGAACAGATATACGAGCAGTACTTC. The gene calls are TRBV18 and TRBJ2-7; D unclear. This CDR3 region has 13 residues. Trimming shortened V by 2 bases and J by 4 bases, and 9 bases separated the two germline ends. Germline assignment: CDR1 KGHSH and CDR2 LQKENI.

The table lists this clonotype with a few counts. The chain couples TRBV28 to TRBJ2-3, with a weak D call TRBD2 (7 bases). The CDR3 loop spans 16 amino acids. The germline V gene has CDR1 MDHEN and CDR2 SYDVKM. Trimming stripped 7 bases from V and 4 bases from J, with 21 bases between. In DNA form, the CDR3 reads TGTGCCAGCACCGCGGCGGGAGAAGGGGGAGCAGATACGCAGTATTTT. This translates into CASTAAGEGGADTQYF. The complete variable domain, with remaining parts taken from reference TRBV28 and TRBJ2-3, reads DVKVTQSSRYLVKRTGEKVFLECVQDMDHENMFWYRQDPGLGLRLIYFSYDVKMKEKGDIPEGYSVSREKKERFSLILESASTNQTSMYLCASTAAGEGGADTQYFGPGTRLTVL.

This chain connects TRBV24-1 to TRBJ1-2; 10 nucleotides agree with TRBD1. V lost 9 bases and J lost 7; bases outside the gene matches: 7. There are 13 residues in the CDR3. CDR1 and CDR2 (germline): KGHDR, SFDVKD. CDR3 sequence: CATSGQGFGGYTF. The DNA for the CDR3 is TGTGCCACCTCGGGACAGGGGTTTGGTGGCTACACCTTC.

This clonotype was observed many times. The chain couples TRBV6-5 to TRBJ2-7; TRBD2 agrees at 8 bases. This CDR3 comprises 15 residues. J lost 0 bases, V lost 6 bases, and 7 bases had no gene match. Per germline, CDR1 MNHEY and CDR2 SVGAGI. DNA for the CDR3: TGTGCCAGCAGCCCAACGGGGGGGAGCTCCTACGAGCAGTACTTC. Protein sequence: CASSPTGGSSYEQYF.

CDR3 bases: TGTGCCACCAGTATTGGGGGAGCGTACAATGAGCAGTTCTTC. Translation gives CATSIGGAYNEQFF. J is TRBJ2-1 and V is TRBV24-1; D tentatively reads TRBD1 or TRBD2 (5 bases each). CDR3 length equals 14 residues. Germline-derived CDR1 and CDR2 are KGHDR and SFDVKD. Trimming took off 6 bases at V and 4 bases at J, with 12 bases between the two ends.

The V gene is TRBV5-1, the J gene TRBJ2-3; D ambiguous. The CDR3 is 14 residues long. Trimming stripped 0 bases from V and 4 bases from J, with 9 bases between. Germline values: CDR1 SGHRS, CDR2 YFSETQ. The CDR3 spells CASSLGQVADTQYF. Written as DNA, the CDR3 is TGCGCCAGCAGCTTGGGGCAGGTGGCAGATACGCAGTATTTT. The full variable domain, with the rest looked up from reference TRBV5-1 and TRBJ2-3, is KAGVTQTPRYLIKTRGQQVTLSCSPISGHRSVSWYQQTPGQGLQFLFEYFSETQRNKGNFPGRFSGRQFSNSRSEMNVSTLELGDSALYLCASSLGQVADTQYFGPGTRLTVL.

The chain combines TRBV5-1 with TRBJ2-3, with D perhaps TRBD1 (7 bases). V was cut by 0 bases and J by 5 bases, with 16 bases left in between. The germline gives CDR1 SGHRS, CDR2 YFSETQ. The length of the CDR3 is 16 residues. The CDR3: CASSLEVRGAQDTQYF. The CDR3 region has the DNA TGCGCCAGCAGCTTGGAGGTCAGGGGGGCACAAGATACGCAGTATTTT.

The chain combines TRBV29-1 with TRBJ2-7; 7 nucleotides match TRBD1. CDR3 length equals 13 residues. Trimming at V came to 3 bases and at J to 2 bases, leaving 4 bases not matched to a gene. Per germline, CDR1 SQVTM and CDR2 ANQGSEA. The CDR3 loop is CSVEGQNTYEQYF. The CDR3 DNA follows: TGCAGCGTTGAGGGACAGAATACCTACGAGCAGTACTTC.

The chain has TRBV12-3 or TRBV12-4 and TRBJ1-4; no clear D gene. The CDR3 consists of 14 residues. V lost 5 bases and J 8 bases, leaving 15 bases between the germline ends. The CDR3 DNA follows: TGTGCCAGCAGTCCCGGCCTCCTGGGGGAAAAACTGTTTTTT. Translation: CASSPGLLGEKLFF.

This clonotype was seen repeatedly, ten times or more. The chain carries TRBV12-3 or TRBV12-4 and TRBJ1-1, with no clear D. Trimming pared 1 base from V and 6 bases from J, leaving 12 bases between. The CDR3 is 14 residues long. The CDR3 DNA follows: TGTGCCAGCAGTTTAGGGGTAAGAGAGGCTGAAGCTTTCTTT. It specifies CASSLGVREAEAFF.

CDR3: CASSYSKGRRREGSEQYF. For the CDR3, the DNA is TGTGCCAGCAGTTACTCGAAAGGAAGGCGGCGGGAGGGATCCGAGCAGTACTTC. The chain has TRBV6-2 or TRBV6-3 and TRBJ2-7; 9 bases line up with TRBD2. Germline V lookup: CDR1 MNHEY, CDR2 SVGEGT. The CDR3 contains 18 residues. Trimming took 0 bases from V and 6 from J; bases not matched to a gene: 15.

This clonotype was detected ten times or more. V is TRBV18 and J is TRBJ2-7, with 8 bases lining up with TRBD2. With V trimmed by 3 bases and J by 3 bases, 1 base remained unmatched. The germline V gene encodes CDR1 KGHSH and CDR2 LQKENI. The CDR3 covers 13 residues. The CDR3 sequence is CASSPGTSYEQYF. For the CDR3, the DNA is TGTGCCAGCTCACCTGGGACTAGCTACGAGCAGTACTTC.

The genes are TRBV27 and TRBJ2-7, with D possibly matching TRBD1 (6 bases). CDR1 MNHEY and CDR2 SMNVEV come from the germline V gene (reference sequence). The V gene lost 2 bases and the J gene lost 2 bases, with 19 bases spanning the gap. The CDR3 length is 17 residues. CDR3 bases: TGTGCCAGCAGTTTACTTAAGGGGCAGGGGCATCCCTACGAGCAGTACTTC. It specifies CASSLLKGQGHPYEQYF.

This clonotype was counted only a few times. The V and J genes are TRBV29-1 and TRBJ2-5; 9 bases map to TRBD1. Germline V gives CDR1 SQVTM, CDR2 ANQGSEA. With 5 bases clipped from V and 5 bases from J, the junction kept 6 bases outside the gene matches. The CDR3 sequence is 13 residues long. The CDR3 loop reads CSVSQGAAETQYF. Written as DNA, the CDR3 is TGCAGCGTTTCACAGGGGGCAGCGGAGACCCAGTACTTC.

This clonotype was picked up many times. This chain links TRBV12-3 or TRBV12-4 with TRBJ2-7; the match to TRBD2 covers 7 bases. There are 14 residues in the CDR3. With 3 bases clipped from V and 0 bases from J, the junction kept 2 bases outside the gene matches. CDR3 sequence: CASSFWGGSYEQYF. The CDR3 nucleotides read TGTGCCAGCAGTTTTTGGGGGGGCTCCTACGAGCAGTACTTC.

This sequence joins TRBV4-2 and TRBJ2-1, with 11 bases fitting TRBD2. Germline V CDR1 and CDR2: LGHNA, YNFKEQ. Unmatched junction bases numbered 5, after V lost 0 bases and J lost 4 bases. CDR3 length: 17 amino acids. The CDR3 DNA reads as TGTGCCAGCAGCCAAGATCGACTAGCGGGGTTATACAATGAGCAGTTCTTC. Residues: CASSQDRLAGLYNEQFF.

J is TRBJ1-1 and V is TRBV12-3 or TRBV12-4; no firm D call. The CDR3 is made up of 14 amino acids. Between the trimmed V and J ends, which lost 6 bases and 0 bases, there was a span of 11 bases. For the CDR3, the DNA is TGTGCCAGCAGAACGGCAGGAGTGAACACTGAAGCTTTCTTT. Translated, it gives CASRTAGVNTEAFF.

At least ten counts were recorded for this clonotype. The CDR3 DNA reads TGTGCCAGCAGCCAAGAGACAGTGTCCTACGAGCAGTACTTC. Protein: CASSQETVSYEQYF. V and J are TRBV4-2 and TRBJ2-7; tentative D call: TRBD1 (5 bases). Germline CDR1 is LGHNA and CDR2 is YNFKEQ. The CDR3 sequence is 14 residues long. The germline V and J ends were trimmed by 0 bases and 1 base, with 7 bases remaining between them.

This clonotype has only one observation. CDR3 DNA: TGCGCCAGCAGCCCATTACCGGGACAGGTTGAGACCCAGTACTTC. Translation: CASSPLPGQVETQYF. V gene TRBV4-1 combines with J gene TRBJ2-5; TRBD1 matches 8 bases. Germline loops: CDR1 MGHRA, CDR2 YSYEKL. V lost 4 bases and J lost 5; bases outside the gene matches: 9. The CDR3 sequence is 15 residues long.

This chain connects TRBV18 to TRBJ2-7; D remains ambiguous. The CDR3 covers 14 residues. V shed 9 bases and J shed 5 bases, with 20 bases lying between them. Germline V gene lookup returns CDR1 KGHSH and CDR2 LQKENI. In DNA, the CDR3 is TGTGCCAGTAAACCGGGCCATTCAACCGACGAGCAGTACTTC. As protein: CASKPGHSTDEQYF.

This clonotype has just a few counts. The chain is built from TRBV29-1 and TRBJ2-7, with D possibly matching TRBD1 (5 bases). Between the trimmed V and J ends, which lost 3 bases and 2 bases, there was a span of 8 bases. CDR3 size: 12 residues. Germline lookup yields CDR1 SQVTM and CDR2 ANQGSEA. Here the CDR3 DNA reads TGCAGCGTTGAGACAGTCACCTACGAGCAGTACTTC. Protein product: CSVETVTYEQYF.